This T cell receptor beta chain was sequenced in a study of T cell responses to AZD1222 COVID-19 vaccine. The repertoire was sequenced with immunoSEQ multiplex PCR; TCRdb's copy has only in-frame clones and lacks some. Of some 120,000 clones listed, about 85% are singletons. The CDR3 contains 13 residues. Germline-derived CDR1 and CDR2 are MNHEY and SMNVEV (reference sequence). With 8 bases clipped from V and 6 bases from J, the junction kept 7 bases outside the gene matches. About this clone: Its antigen is currently unknown.

Study-level points and caveats: At study baseline, merely six AZD1222 recipients were seropositive. No day 14 peak samples; only post-peak repertoires were characterized. The sample set comprised mostly white British donors with more females, and clonal diversity was possibly underestimated. Close to half of all spike-specific TCRs reportedly target regions of the variants that are unmutated.

This TCR came from an adult in good health. The material sequenced was peripheral blood, taken on day 0 of AZD1222 vaccination. V is TRBV27 and J is TRBJ2-7; 10 bases agree with TRBD1. The CDR3 DNA is TGTGCCAGCCAGGGACAGGGGTTGGGCGAGCAGTACTTC. This encodes CASQGQGLGEQYF.